The next 13 T cell receptor beta chains were all read from a single sample in a study of T cell clonality in common variable immunodeficiency. Study-wide findings and caveats: In common variable immunodeficiency, TCR beta chains reportedly carried fewer deletions and N-nucleotide insertions.

These TCRs' antigens remain unknown. Only in-frame clones appear in the TCRdb table, and some are missing; sequencing was by immunoSEQ multiplex PCR. The sample holds 25,000 to 30,000 clones, and no clone turns up only once. Specimen: peripheral blood mononuclear cells. These receptors all come from a human donor with common variable immunodeficiency.

The CDR3 sequence is CASSLGAGGRTDTQYF. The covered CDR3 bases are TGTGCCAGCAGCTTAGGGGCGGGGGGACGAACAGATACG. The rearrangement links TRBV7-3 to TRBJ2-3, with 8 bases identical to TRBD2. Read data end 3 residues before the CDR3 end; the end is taken from the germline J gene. V trimming: 2 bases; J trimming: 3 bases; junction bases outside the gene matches: 7. Germline CDR1 and CDR2: SGHTA and FQGTGA. The CDR3 loop spans 16 amino acids.

In its sample, this clone was seen many times. The read falls 3 residues short of the CDR3 end, and the missing part is taken from the germline J gene. This chain uses TRBV30 with TRBJ1-1; maybe TRBD1 (6 bases). The CDR3 spans 14 residues. From germline, CDR1 is GTSNPN and CDR2 SVGIG (reference sequence). V dropped 0 bases and J dropped 6 bases, with 14 bases sitting between them. The chain's CDR3 is CAWSVDTGISEAFF. Incomplete CDR3 DNA: TGTGCCTGGAGTGTGGATACAGGGATCTCTGAA.

As regards this clone: The read terminates 3 residues ahead of where the CDR3 ends, so the germline J gene completes it. This chain connects TRBV19 to TRBJ2-7, with a weak D call TRBD1 (6 bases). The CDR3 length is 14 residues. Trimming shortened V by 6 bases and J by 5 bases, and 17 bases separated the two germline ends. Germline-derived CDR1 and CDR2 are LNHDA and SQIVND (reference sequence). Incomplete CDR3 DNA: TGTGCCAGTAGAGTTACAGGGTACAGCGACGAG. Translated: CASRVTGYSDE. The complete CDR3 protein is CASRVTGYSDEQYF.

CDR3 DNA (partial): TGTGCCAGCAGGCAGCGGGGACATGAG. Amino acid sequence: CASRQRGHE. The CDR3 as a whole reads CASRQRGHEQFF. The V call is TRBV2, the J call TRBJ2-1; 7 nucleotides align to TRBD2. Coverage ceases 3 residues before the CDR3 finishes, and the germline J gene fills in the end. The J segment lost 8 bases and the V segment lost 6 bases, leaving 4 bases of the junction unmatched. CDR1 and CDR2 from the germline V gene are SNHLY and FYNNEI. The CDR3 length is 12 residues.

Ten or more counts support this clone. The read finishes 3 residues shy of the CDR3 end, and the germline J gene is used to complete it. V is TRBV5-1 and J is TRBJ1-6; 7 bases map to TRBD1. The CDR3 has 14 amino acids. The germline V gene has CDR1 SGHRS and CDR2 YFSETQ. Germline trimming cut 2 bases from V and 7 bases from J; bases unmatched to any gene: 3. The DNA read from the CDR3 is TGCGCCAGCAGCTTTACAGGGGAGAATTCACCC. Translated, it gives CASSFTGENSP. Given in full, the CDR3 is CASSFTGENSPLHF.

Comment on this clone: The missing CDR3 end, 3 residues past where the read stops, is filled in from the germline J gene. This sequence joins TRBV23-1 and TRBJ2-7; 8 positions agree with TRBD1. TRBV23-1 is an ORF for which the function is uncertain. With V trimmed by 7 bases and J by 5 bases, 10 bases remained unmatched. CDR3 length equals 14 residues. The CDR3 protein is CASTSRRTGNEQYF. CDR3 DNA, as far as it was read: TGCGCCAGCACCTCGCGACGGACAGGGAACGAG.

This clone has more than one count but fewer than ten. The CDR3 end falls 3 residues outside the read, so it is completed with the germline J gene. The V gene is TRBV6-2 or TRBV6-3, the J gene TRBJ2-7, with D unresolved. This CDR3 contains 11 residues. The V gene lost 5 bases and the J gene lost 3 bases, with 5 bases spanning the gap. The germline gives CDR1 MNHEY, CDR2 SVGEGT. The CDR3 region is CASSPDYEQYF. The DNA read from the CDR3 is TGTGCCAGCAGTCCAGACTACGAG.

In its sample, this clone was seen a few times. The read halts 3 residues ahead of the CDR3 end, with the missing end drawn from the germline J gene. The chain combines TRBV6-2 or TRBV6-3 with TRBJ1-1; 9 nucleotides agree with TRBD1. CDR1 is MNHEY and CDR2 is SVGEGT in the germline V gene. Unmatched junction bases numbered 13, after V lost 6 bases and J lost 5 bases. This CDR3 has 16 amino acids. The CDR3 reads CASRETADRGLTEAFF. The part of the CDR3 DNA that was read is TGTGCCAGCAGGGAAACCGCGGACAGGGGTTTAACTGAA.

Of note for this clone: Sequencing ends 3 residues short of the CDR3 end; the germline J gene provides the rest. This chain uses TRBV7-8 with TRBJ2-7; 12 nucleotides match TRBD1. V was pared by 5 bases and J by 4 bases, with 9 bases of the junction left unmatched. Looked up from germline, CDR1 is SGHVS and CDR2 is FQNEAQ. The CDR3 has 16 amino acids. The sequenced part of the CDR3 DNA is TGTGCCAGCAGCCCGGCCTCGGGACAGGGGGCATACGAG. This translates into CASSPASGQGAYE. The CDR3, in full, reads CASSPASGQGAYEQYF.

Only a few counts were recorded for this clone. The read terminates 3 residues before the CDR3 end, so the remaining end is supplied by the germline J gene. V gene TRBV11-1 combines with J gene TRBJ1-1; D call uncertain. V was pared by 5 bases and J by 1 base, with 8 bases between. CDR1 SGHAT and CDR2 FQDESV come from the germline V gene (reference sequence). The CDR3 spans 13 residues. The CDR3 DNA, read in part, is TGTGCCAGCAGCCGCCGGTCGAACACTGAA. Its protein product is CASSRRSNTE. The CDR3, in full, reads CASSRRSNTEAFF.

The table lists this clone with a few counts. The CDR3 end is not reached by the read, which stops 3 residues before it; the germline J gene fills it in. The chain employs TRBV6-1 and TRBJ2-3; the D is unclear. The CDR3 runs 15 residues. Germline V lookup: CDR1 MNHNS, CDR2 SASEGT. Deletions cut 3 bases from V and 3 bases from J, with 13 bases between. CDR3 amino acids: CASSDRAGSTDTQYF. Incomplete CDR3 DNA: TGTGCCAGCAGTGATAGGGCAGGTAGTACAGATACG.

The table lists this clone with many counts. The CDR3 reads CASFRGPNEKLFF. The sequenced CDR3 bases are TGTGCCAGCTTCAGGGGACCTAATGAAAAA. The chain recombines TRBV18 with TRBJ1-4; the D gene is possibly TRBD1 (6 bases). The read ends 3 residues shy of where the CDR3 ends; the end is completed using the germline J gene. The germline V gene has CDR1 KGHSH and CDR2 LQKENI. Trimming took off 7 bases at V and 3 bases at J, with 9 bases between the two ends. The CDR3 runs 13 residues.

This clone was detected ten times or more. Read sequence stops 3 residues before the CDR3 end, and the germline J gene provides the missing end. The V gene is TRBV10-3, the J gene TRBJ2-7, with TRBD1 matching 7 bases. Germline CDR1 ENHRY, CDR2 SYGVKD. V lost 7 bases to trimming and J lost 6 bases; unmatched junction nucleotides: 12. The CDR3 has 14 amino acids. The CDR3 bases that were read are TGTGCCATCAAGCCCGCGACAGGGCCTGGCGAG. Translation: CAIKPATGPGE. The complete CDR3 sequence is CAIKPATGPGEQYF.